The 3 T cell receptor beta chains below come from one sample, sequenced in a study of T cell responses to AZD1222 COVID-19 vaccine. Assay used: immunoSEQ multiplex PCR; TCRdb lists only in-frame clones, some missing. The table includes about 130,000 clones, 80% to 90% detected once. Sequencing was performed on peripheral blood, taken 28 days after the second AZD1222 dose. The receptors shown here come from an adult who received the AZD1222 COVID-19 vaccine.

The chain employs TRBV29-1 and TRBJ1-1, with 9 bases aligning to TRBD1. After removal of 3 bases from V and 4 bases from J, the junction contained 6 bases not matched to a gene. Germline V CDR1 and CDR2: SQVTM, ANQGSEA. This CDR3 contains 14 residues. CDR3 loop: CSVDTGGFGTEAFF. DNA for the CDR3: TGCAGCGTTGATACAGGGGGCTTTGGCACTGAAGCTTTCTTT.

This chain joins TRBV30 and TRBJ1-6, with TRBD1 matching over 7 bases. Looked up from germline, CDR1 is GTSNPN and CDR2 is SVGIG (reference sequence). The CDR3 contains 14 residues. Trimming took 3 bases from V and 5 from J; bases not matched to a gene: 4. CDR3 nucleotides: TGTGCCTGGAGGGTCGGGACAGATAATTCACCCCTCCACTTT. This gives the protein CAWRVGTDNSPLHF.

The table lists this clone with a count of one. The chain has TRBV7-8 and TRBJ1-2; D not certain. The length of the CDR3 is 16 residues. Germline V gene lookup returns CDR1 SGHVS and CDR2 FQNEAQ. Trimming stripped 5 bases from V and 6 bases from J, with 22 bases between. This chain's CDR3 is CASSPVIPTRSNGYTF. In DNA, the CDR3 is TGTGCCAGCAGCCCCGTCATCCCAACACGGAGCAATGGCTACACCTTC.